The entry that follows covers one TCR beta chain sequence. As originally analysed: Quantification of nucleated cells was approximated via reference gene primer amplification. The data were produced by immunoSEQ multiplex PCR, yet TCRdb's version contains in-frame clones alone and is incomplete. V and J calls and clone size are as listed in that table; D and trimming were resolved from the DNA. The sample consists of around 230,000 clones, 87% of them appearing once. These data belong to a study of blood T cell repertoires in COVID-19. Study information: Some COVID-19 samples were acute and others convalescent; all came from the United States, Italy and Spain. In each case, the material was cDNA or gDNA derived from T cells, B-cell-depleted T cells, or PBMCs.

CDR3 size: 14 residues. V lost 3 bases, J lost 6 bases, and 12 bases lay in between. Per the germline V gene, CDR1 is MNHEY and CDR2 is SMNVEV (reference sequence). The sequence came from a man in his fifties or sixties who had recovered from COVID-19. The chain employs TRBV27 and TRBJ2-1; no clear D. Sequenced: peripheral blood. The CDR3 DNA reads as TGTGCCAGCAGTTTGGTCCAGAGACTCAATGAGCAGTTCTTC. Its protein is CASSLVQRLNEQFF.